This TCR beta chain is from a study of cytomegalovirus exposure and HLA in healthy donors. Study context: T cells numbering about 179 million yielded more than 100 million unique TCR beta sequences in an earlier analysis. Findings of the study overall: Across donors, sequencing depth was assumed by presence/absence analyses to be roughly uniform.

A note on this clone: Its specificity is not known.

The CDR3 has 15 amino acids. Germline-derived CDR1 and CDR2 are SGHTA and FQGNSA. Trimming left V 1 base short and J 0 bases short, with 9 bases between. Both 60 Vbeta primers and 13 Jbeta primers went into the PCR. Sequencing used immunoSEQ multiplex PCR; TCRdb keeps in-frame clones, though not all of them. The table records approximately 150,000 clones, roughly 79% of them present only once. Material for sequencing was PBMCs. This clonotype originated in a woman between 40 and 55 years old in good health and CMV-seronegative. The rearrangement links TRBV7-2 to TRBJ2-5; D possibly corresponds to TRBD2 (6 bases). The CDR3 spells CASSLEGGNQETQYF. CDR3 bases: TGTGCCAGCAGCTTAGAGGGCGGGAACCAAGAGACCCAGTACTTC.